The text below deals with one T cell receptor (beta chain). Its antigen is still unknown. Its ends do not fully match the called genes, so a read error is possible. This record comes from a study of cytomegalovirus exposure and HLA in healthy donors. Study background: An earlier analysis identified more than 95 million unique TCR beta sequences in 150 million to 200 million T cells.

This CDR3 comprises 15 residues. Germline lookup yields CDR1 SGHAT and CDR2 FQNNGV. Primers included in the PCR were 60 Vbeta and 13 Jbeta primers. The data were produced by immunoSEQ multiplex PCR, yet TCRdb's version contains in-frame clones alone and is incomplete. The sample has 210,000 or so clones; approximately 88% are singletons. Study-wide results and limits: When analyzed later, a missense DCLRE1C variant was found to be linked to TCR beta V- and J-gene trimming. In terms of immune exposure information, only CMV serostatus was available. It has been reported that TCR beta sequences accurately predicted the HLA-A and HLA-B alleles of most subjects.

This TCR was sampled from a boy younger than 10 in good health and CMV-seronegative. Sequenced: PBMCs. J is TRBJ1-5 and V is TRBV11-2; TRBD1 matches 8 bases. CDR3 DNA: TGTGCCAGCAGTTTAGACAGGGGCCCCAATCAGCCCCAGCATTTT. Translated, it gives CASSLDRGPNQPQHF.